The 16 T cell receptor beta chains reported below all come from one sample, sequenced in a study of blood T cell repertoires in COVID-19. The method was immunoSEQ multiplex PCR; TCRdb's version includes in-frame clones alone and lacks a portion of them. Of fewer than 350,000 clones listed, less than 85% were seen once; the top ten hold 1.9%. Sequenced input: PBMCs or T cells enriched from blood (not recorded which). The receptors shown here come from a woman in her twenties or thirties who had been exposed to COVID-19.

The rearrangement links TRBV7-2 to TRBJ1-3, with D possibly being TRBD1 (6 bases). The CDR3 spans 15 residues. Per the germline V gene, CDR1 is SGHTA and CDR2 is FQGNSA. V shed 5 bases and J shed 2 bases, with 13 bases lying between them. Written as DNA, the CDR3 is TGTGCCAGCAGCGGTACAGGGAAGGCTGGAAACACCATATATTTT. Translated: CASSGTGKAGNTIYF.

J is TRBJ2-1 and V is TRBV5-1; TRBD1 aligns across 7 bases. The germline V gene has CDR1 SGHRS and CDR2 YFSETQ. J gave up 0 bases and V 4 bases, and 4 bases lay outside the gene matches. The CDR3 consists of 15 residues. The DNA of the CDR3 is TGCGCCAGCAGCACGTGGGACAGCTCCTACAATGAGCAGTTCTTC. Residues: CASSTWDSSYNEQFF.

The rearrangement uses TRBV2 and TRBJ2-7, with TRBD1 matching 8 bases. Trimming cost V 6 bases and J 4 bases; bases outside gene matches: 11. Germline V CDR1 and CDR2: SNHLY, FYNNEI. This CDR3 region has 15 residues. DNA of the CDR3: TGTGCCAGCAGCAAAAAGGACAGGGTTAGATACGAGCAGTACTTC. Translated: CASSKKDRVRYEQYF.

The chain joins TRBV19 to TRBJ1-2; the D is unclear. Germline loops: CDR1 LNHDA, CDR2 SQIVND (reference sequence). Between the trimmed V and J ends, which lost 6 bases and 3 bases, there was a span of 8 bases. CDR3 length: 12 amino acids. CDR3 loop: CASRPSYYGYTF. CDR3 coding DNA: TGTGCCAGTAGACCGAGCTACTATGGCTACACCTTC.

The chain is built from TRBV6-5 and TRBJ2-7, with 8 bases matching TRBD2. Germline loops: CDR1 MNHEY, CDR2 SVGAGI. V was clipped by 10 bases and J by 3 bases; unmatched bases: 5. The CDR3 totals 12 residues. The CDR3 loop reads CATSGRGYEQYF. The CDR3 DNA sequence: TGTGCCACCAGCGGGAGAGGCTACGAGCAGTACTTC.

V and J are TRBV7-3 and TRBJ2-1; 12 nucleotides match TRBD1. From germline, CDR1 is SGHTA and CDR2 FQGTGA. With V trimmed by 2 bases and J by 4 bases, 15 bases remained unmatched. The CDR3 consists of 20 residues. CDR3 loop: CASSLEGQGAWMGSYNEQFF. The CDR3 nucleotides read TGTGCCAGCAGCTTAGAGGGACAGGGGGCGTGGATGGGATCTTACAATGAGCAGTTCTTC.

The gene calls are TRBV7-9 and TRBJ1-3, with D unclear. V lost 6 bases, J lost 0 bases, and 9 bases lay in between. Germline V gene lookup returns CDR1 SEHNR and CDR2 FQNEAQ (reference sequence). There are 14 residues in the CDR3. Here the CDR3 DNA reads TGTGCCAGCAGTAATACTAGCTCTGGAAACACCATATATTTT. Translation: CASSNTSSGNTIYF.

The chain employs TRBV13 and TRBJ1-2, with TRBD1 identical over 8 bases. J gave up 8 bases and V 4 bases, and 6 bases lay outside the gene matches. Germline CDR1 reads PRHDT; CDR2 reads FYEKMQ (reference sequence). CDR3 size: 13 residues. The CDR3 spells CASSSGTGQGYTF. As DNA, the CDR3 is TGTGCCAGCAGCTCCGGGACAGGCCAGGGCTACACCTTC.

This clone was counted only a few times. The J gene is TRBJ1-2, the V gene TRBV19, with a possible D match to TRBD1 (6 bases). This CDR3 comprises 13 residues. V dropped 10 bases and J dropped 5 bases, with 17 bases sitting between them. Germline CDR1 reads LNHDA; CDR2 reads SQIVND (reference sequence). CDR3 nucleotides: TGTGCCATCGACAAAGGGGGTGTTTATGGCTACACCTTC. Its translation: CAIDKGGVYGYTF. Full variable domain (remainder filled in from reference TRBV19 and TRBJ1-2): DGGITQSPKYLFRKEGQNVTLSCEQNLNHDAMYWYRQDPGQGLRLIYYSQIVNDFQKGDIAEGYSVSREKKESFPLTVTSAQKNPTAFYLCAIDKGGVYGYTFGSGTRLTVV.

The chain joins TRBV7-6 to TRBJ2-7, with 9 bases aligning to TRBD2. V shed 2 bases and J 0 bases; nucleotides not matched to a gene: 5. This CDR3 has 16 residues. In germline, CDR1 is SGHVS, CDR2 FNYEAQ. CDR3: CASSLMISGSSYEQYF. The CDR3 DNA sequence: TGTGCCAGCAGCTTAATGATTAGCGGGAGCTCCTACGAGCAGTACTTC.

V usage is TRBV5-6 and J usage is TRBJ1-5, with 10 bases lining up with TRBD1. V shed 5 bases and J 7 bases; nucleotides not matched to a gene: 9. Looked up from germline, CDR1 is SGHDT and CDR2 is YYEEEE. The length of the CDR3 is 15 residues. CDR3: CASSSGTGDGQPQHF. DNA of the CDR3: TGTGCCAGCAGTTCCGGGACAGGGGATGGGCAGCCCCAGCATTTT.

The chain recombines TRBV19 with TRBJ2-5, with unresolved D. Germline loops: CDR1 LNHDA, CDR2 SQIVND (reference sequence). The CDR3 runs 15 residues. V was pared by 1 base and J by 1 base, with 10 bases between. CDR3 sequence: CASSIVSTAQETQYF. CDR3 coding DNA: TGTGCCAGTAGTATAGTTTCCACAGCCCAAGAGACCCAGTACTTC.

The V gene is TRBV7-3, the J gene TRBJ1-1, with D possibly being TRBD1 (5 bases). Deletions cut 5 bases from V and 3 bases from J, with 10 bases between. This CDR3 spans 13 amino acids. The germline V gene encodes CDR1 SGHTA and CDR2 FQGTGA. CDR3 sequence reads: CASSAVGDTEAFF. CDR3 bases: TGTGCCAGCAGCGCTGTAGGGGACACTGAAGCTTTCTTT. The full variable domain, in which reference TRBV7-3 and TRBJ1-1 provide the parts outside the CDR3, is GAGVSQTPSNKVTEKGKYVELRCDPISGHTALYWYRQSLGQGPEFLIYFQGTGAADDSGLPNDRFFAVRPEGSVSTLKIQRTERGDSAVYLCASSAVGDTEAFFGQGTRLTVV.

V gene TRBV28 combines with J gene TRBJ1-2, with 9 bases aligning to TRBD1. With 6 bases clipped from V and 7 bases from J, the junction kept 6 bases outside the gene matches. CDR1 MDHEN and CDR2 SYDVKM come from the germline V gene. The CDR3 contains 13 residues. The CDR3 loop reads CASRLQGAPGYTF. In DNA, the CDR3 is TGTGCCAGCAGGCTACAGGGGGCCCCTGGCTACACCTTC.

This clone was counted a single time. The chain uses TRBV5-8 and TRBJ1-6; 9 nucleotides match TRBD1. Germline assignment: CDR1 SGHTS and CDR2 YDEGEE. J was trimmed by 7 bases and V by 3 bases; bases with no gene match: 5. The CDR3 has 15 residues. The CDR3, as DNA: TGTGCCAGCAGCTCCAGGACAGGGGCAAATTCACCCCTCCACTTT. Translating gives CASSSRTGANSPLHF.

This clone occurred a few times. The chain links TRBV6-5 to TRBJ1-5; D perhaps matches TRBD1 (6 bases). V lost 4 bases to trimming and J lost 9 bases, with 13 bases between them. The CDR3 contains 13 residues. Germline assignment: CDR1 MNHEY and CDR2 SVGAGI. The CDR3: CASSSRDRPPQHF. The CDR3 DNA sequence: TGTGCCAGCAGTTCCCGAGACAGGCCGCCCCAGCATTTT.